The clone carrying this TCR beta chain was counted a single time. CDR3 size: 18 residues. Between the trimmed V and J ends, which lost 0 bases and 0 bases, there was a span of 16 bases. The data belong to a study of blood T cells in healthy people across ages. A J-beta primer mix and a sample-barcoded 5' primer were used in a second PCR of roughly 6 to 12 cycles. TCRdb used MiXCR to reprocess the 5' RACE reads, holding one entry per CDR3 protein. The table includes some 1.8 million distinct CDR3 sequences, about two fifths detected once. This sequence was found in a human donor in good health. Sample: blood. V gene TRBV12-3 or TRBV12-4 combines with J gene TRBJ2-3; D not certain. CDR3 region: CASSLARGIGVSTDTQYF. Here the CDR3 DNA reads TGTGCCAGCAGTTTAGCGCGTGGGATTGGCGTGAGCACAGATACGCAGTATTTT.